These 28 T cell receptor beta chains were all obtained from the same sample, sequenced in a study of beta chain features in type 1 diabetes (dated by TCRdb to 2016 to 2019). The library was prepared using the immunoSEQ multiplex PCR assay. All of the isolated RNA was reverse transcribed with the High Capacity cDNA Reverse Transcription Kit, so expressed TCRB transcripts were sequenced. TCRdb obtained this table from immuneACCESS and retained in-frame rearrangements with V and J assigned. These tables miss some clones; where compared with another copy, unresolved V genes account for less than half of the shortfall, and the remainder is unexplained. Here the sample has more than 300,000 clones; around 8% occur a single time. The ten top clones hold more than 0.4% of the sample. Sequencing was done on a sample of central memory CD4+ T cells from blood. These receptors were collected from a young woman in good health.

The J gene is TRBJ1-3, the V gene TRBV7-6, with a tentative D call TRBD1 (5 bases). The CDR3 runs to 15 residues. V lost 5 bases and J 0 bases, leaving 11 bases between the germline ends. The germline gives CDR1 SGHVS, CDR2 FNYEAQ. The CDR3 DNA follows: TGTGCCAGCAGCCTCGGACATCTCTCTGGAAACACCATATATTTT. Its protein product is CASSLGHLSGNTIYF.

Concerning this clone: The junction departs from germline at one end; a sequencing error may be responsible. The CDR3 loop is CASSLGTGMTDTQYF. The DNA of the CDR3 is TGTGCTAGCAGCTTAGGGACAGGGATGACAGATACGCAGTATTTT. The V call is TRBV7-7, the J call TRBJ2-3, with 9 bases matching TRBD1. The CDR3 sequence is 15 residues long. Germline V gene sequence: CDR1 SSHAT, CDR2 FNYEAQ (reference sequence).

V and J are TRBV7-9 and TRBJ1-1; 7 nucleotides agree with TRBD1. Looked up from germline, CDR1 is SEHNR and CDR2 is FQNEAQ (reference sequence). The junction had 7 bases not matched to a gene; V was cut back by 5 bases and J by 1 base. CDR3 length: 15 residues. The CDR3, as DNA: TGTGCCAGCAGCCAAAGACAGGGAGAGAACACTGAAGCTTTCTTT. Amino acids: CASSQRQGENTEAFF.

The gene calls are TRBV5-6 and TRBJ1-1; TRBD1 agrees at 8 bases. Germline CDR1 reads SGHDT; CDR2 reads YYEEEE. This CDR3 has 15 amino acids. The junction had 10 bases not matched to a gene; V was cut back by 4 bases and J by 5 bases. The CDR3 nucleotides are TGTGCCAGCAGCCCCAGGACAGGGTATCGTACTGAAGCTTTCTTT. This gives the protein CASSPRTGYRTEAFF.

V is TRBV28 and J is TRBJ2-1, with 8 bases aligning to TRBD2. Trimming removed 5 bases from V and 6 bases from J; junction bases left unmatched: 9. CDR1 MDHEN and CDR2 SYDVKM come from the germline V gene. The CDR3 length is 15 residues. The CDR3 loop is CASSAPGTSSNEQFF. The CDR3 DNA follows: TGTGCCAGCAGTGCACCCGGGACTAGTTCCAATGAGCAGTTCTTC.

In its sample, this clone was seen many times. The sample carries other DNA sequences with the same CDR3. This chain uses TRBV5-1 with TRBJ2-7, with 11 bases lining up with TRBD1. Looked up from germline, CDR1 is SGHRS and CDR2 is YFSETQ. Trimming at V came to 2 bases and at J to 3 bases, leaving 1 base not matched to a gene. CDR3 length: 14 residues. The CDR3 DNA reads TGCGCCAGCAGCTTCGGGACAGGGGGCTACGAGCAGTACTTC. Translation gives CASSFGTGGYEQYF.

The table lists this clone with a few counts. The gene calls are TRBV5-1 and TRBJ2-1, with D possibly being TRBD2 (5 bases). The CDR3 length is 16 residues. Germline V gives CDR1 SGHRS, CDR2 YFSETQ. V was cut by 1 base and J by 0 bases, with 11 bases left in between. CDR3 coding DNA: TGCGCCAGCAGCTTGATCGGCGGACTCTCCTACAATGAGCAGTTCTTC. Translating it yields CASSLIGGLSYNEQFF.

This clone was observed a few times. V and J are TRBV28 and TRBJ1-2; maybe TRBD1 (6 bases). This CDR3 has 14 residues. Looked up from germline, CDR1 is MDHEN and CDR2 is SYDVKM. Between the trimmed V and J ends, which lost 4 bases and 5 bases, there was a span of 14 bases. The CDR3 sequence is CASSSQGYRYGYTF. CDR3 DNA: TGTGCCAGCAGTTCCCAGGGGTACAGGTATGGCTACACCTTC.

This clone was detected only a few times. The chain couples TRBV6-5 to TRBJ2-5; TRBD2 matches at 8 bases. V was pared by 10 bases and J by 4 bases, with 8 bases of the junction left unmatched. The CDR3 extends over 13 amino acids. Germline CDR1 reads MNHEY; CDR2 reads SVGAGI. As DNA, the CDR3 is TGTGCCACCCGTCTTGCGGGGGGAGAGACCCAGTACTTC. Translation gives CATRLAGGETQYF.

The sample holds a few counts of this clone. V is TRBV7-6 and J is TRBJ2-5, with D perhaps matching TRBD1 (6 bases). The CDR3 contains 13 residues. The germline CDR1 and CDR2 sequences are SGHVS and FNYEAQ. V was cut by 5 bases and J by 5 bases, with 12 bases left in between. In DNA form, the CDR3 reads TGTGCCAGCAGCCCGAGACAGGCGGAGACCCAGTACTTC. The encoded protein is CASSPRQAETQYF.

This clone was seen a few times. The chain links TRBV7-3 to TRBJ2-3; 8 bases agree with TRBD2. V dropped 3 bases and J dropped 2; count of bases not matched to a gene: 1. Germline values: CDR1 SGHTA, CDR2 FQGTGA. The CDR3 is 14 amino acids. The CDR3 loop is CASSFSGTTDTQYF. As DNA, the CDR3 is TGTGCCAGCAGCTTTAGCGGGACCACAGATACGCAGTATTTT.

This clone was seen a handful of times. J is TRBJ2-5 and V is TRBV7-6; 8 bases are a match to TRBD2. CDR3 length: 15 amino acids. From germline, CDR1 is SGHVS and CDR2 FNYEAQ. Losses at the gene ends were 2 bases for V and 4 bases for J; bases not matched to a gene: 6. DNA for the CDR3: TGTGCCAGCAGCTTACGAGCGGGAGACCGAGAGACCCAGTACTTC. The encoded protein is CASSLRAGDRETQYF.

The chain joins TRBV4-3 to TRBJ2-1, with D possibly matching TRBD1 (6 bases). The germline CDR1 and CDR2 sequences are LGHNA and YSLEER. The germline V and J ends were trimmed by 0 bases and 12 bases, with 18 bases remaining between them. The CDR3 is made up of 15 amino acids. The DNA of the CDR3 is TGCGCCAGCAGCCAAGATGGACAGACAGGCCCGAGGCAGTTCTTC. Amino acids: CASSQDGQTGPRQFF.

In its sample, this clone was seen a few times. The V call is TRBV2, the J call TRBJ2-4; 7 nucleotides match TRBD1. This CDR3 is built from 13 residues. The junction had 4 bases not matched to a gene; V was cut back by 6 bases and J by 5 bases. CDR1 SNHLY and CDR2 FYNNEI come from the germline V gene. The CDR3 loop is CASRRQGENIQYF. CDR3 DNA: TGTGCCAGCAGAAGGCAGGGGGAAAACATTCAGTACTTC.

The chain combines TRBV5-4 with TRBJ1-4, with a possible D match to TRBD1 (6 bases). Germline CDR1 reads SGHNT; CDR2 reads YYREEE (reference sequence). The CDR3 loop spans 19 amino acids. Trimming took off 0 bases at V and 0 bases at J, with 18 bases between the two ends. CDR3 sequence: CASSLVVGGRKTTNEKLFF. CDR3 DNA: TGTGCCAGCAGCTTGGTGGTAGGGGGACGAAAAACAACTAATGAAAAACTGTTTTTT.

The chain uses TRBV5-1 and TRBJ2-1; 13 bases are a match to TRBD2. Germline lookup yields CDR1 SGHRS and CDR2 YFSETQ. The CDR3 totals 15 residues. V lost 3 bases, J lost 7 bases, and 4 bases stayed unmatched. The CDR3 loop is CASSSGTSGTNEQFF. The DNA of the CDR3 is TGCGCCAGCAGCTCAGGGACTAGCGGGACTAATGAGCAGTTCTTC.

A few counts support this clone. The chain uses TRBV5-1 and TRBJ2-3, with D hard to call. Trimming took off 0 bases at V and 0 bases at J, with 5 bases between the two ends. Germline loops: CDR1 SGHRS, CDR2 YFSETQ. The CDR3 contains 14 residues. This chain's CDR3 is CASSLEKSTDTQYF. The CDR3 nucleotides are TGCGCCAGCAGCTTGGAGAAGAGCACAGATACGCAGTATTTT.

This clone was detected ten times or more. The gene calls are TRBV10-3 and TRBJ2-7; D not certain. This CDR3 comprises 11 residues. Per the germline V gene, CDR1 is ENHRY and CDR2 is SYGVKD. The V end was cut by 10 bases, the J end by 3 bases, with 10 bases between. As DNA, the CDR3 is TGTGCCACCCGCCGATACTACGAGCAGTACTTC. Encoded protein: CATRRYYEQYF.

The rearrangement links TRBV16 to TRBJ2-5; possibly TRBD1 for D (6 bases). The J call may be wrong; the DNA end is better matched by TRBJ2-7. The V gene's germline CDR1 is KGHSY and CDR2 FQNENV. The CDR3 is 13 amino acids. CDR3 in amino acids: CASSQGRGYEQYF. CDR3 nucleotides: TGTGCCAGCAGCCAAGGCAGGGGCTACGAGCAGTACTTC.

This clone was detected a few times. The chain uses TRBV28 and TRBJ2-4; 10 positions agree with TRBD1. V dropped 4 bases and J dropped 6; count of bases not matched to a gene: 3. The CDR3 runs to 14 residues. Germline V CDR1 and CDR2: MDHEN, SYDVKM. CDR3 residues: CASSYRTGGNIQYF. The CDR3 DNA is TGTGCCAGCAGTTACCGGACAGGGGGAAACATTCAGTACTTC.

This chain connects TRBV5-4 to TRBJ2-5; 8 nucleotides line up with TRBD2. Germline V gene lookup returns CDR1 SGHNT and CDR2 YYREEE (reference sequence). The CDR3 contains 15 residues. J gave up 4 bases and V 0 bases, and 5 bases lay outside the gene matches. CDR3 sequence reads: CASSLDPGTRETQYF. The CDR3 bases are TGTGCCAGCAGCTTGGACCCGGGGACTAGAGAGACCCAGTACTTC.

The chain carries TRBV7-6 and TRBJ2-7; D not resolved. The CDR3 covers 11 residues. V lost 1 base and J 7 bases, leaving 5 bases between the germline ends. Germline V gives CDR1 SGHVS, CDR2 FNYEAQ. This chain's CDR3 is CASSLGKEQYF. Here the CDR3 DNA reads TGTGCCAGCAGCTTAGGGAAGGAGCAGTACTTC.

This clone was seen repeatedly, ten times or more. The chain links TRBV7-9 to TRBJ1-1, with D maybe TRBD1 (5 bases). Trimming stripped 1 base from V and 6 bases from J, with 15 bases between. Germline CDR1 reads SEHNR; CDR2 reads FQNEAQ (reference sequence). The CDR3 spans 15 residues. The CDR3 DNA is TGTGCCAGCAGCTTAGGTCTCGGGGGTTTCGCTGAAGCTTTCTTT. It encodes CASSLGLGGFAEAFF.

This chain connects TRBV6-5 to TRBJ2-3; tentatively, D is TRBD2 (5 bases). The CDR3 contains 15 residues. The V gene's germline CDR1 is MNHEY and CDR2 SVGAGI. The ends were cut back, 7 bases at V and 8 bases at J, with 22 bases in the middle. The CDR3 here is CASTRAETGEGTQYF. The CDR3, as DNA: TGTGCCAGCACCCGTGCAGAGACTGGAGAGGGTACGCAGTATTTT.

There are a few counts of this clone. The V call is TRBV13, the J call TRBJ2-1; D perhaps matches TRBD2 (5 bases). From germline, CDR1 is PRHDT and CDR2 FYEKMQ (reference sequence). The CDR3 has 16 residues. V gave up 3 bases and J gave up 0 bases, with 12 bases separating them. The DNA for the CDR3 is TGTGCCAGCAGCTTTAAGTCCGGGAACTCCTACAATGAGCAGTTCTTC. Amino acid sequence: CASSFKSGNSYNEQFF.

As regards this clone: Other DNA sequences in this sample translate to the same CDR3. The CDR3 reads CASSLESGRRETQYF. CDR3 bases: TGTGCCAGCAGCTTAGAGAGCGGGAGGAGGGAGACCCAGTACTTC. The chain links TRBV7-2 to TRBJ2-5, with 9 positions matching TRBD2. Germline-derived CDR1 and CDR2 are SGHTA and FQGNSA. J gave up 5 bases and V 1 base, and 5 bases lay outside the gene matches. The CDR3 runs 15 residues.

This chain connects TRBV6-5 to TRBJ1-1, with D unresolved. CDR1 is MNHEY, CDR2 SVGAGI, per germline. The CDR3 spans 16 residues. The germline V and J ends were trimmed by 0 bases and 1 base, with 12 bases remaining between them. CDR3: CASSYSSTAKNTEAFF. CDR3 bases: TGTGCCAGCAGTTACTCCTCGACCGCAAAGAACACTGAAGCTTTCTTT.

This clone was picked up many times. This rearrangement joins TRBV10-3 to TRBJ2-6; D is undetermined. Trimming removed 0 bases from V and 2 bases from J, with 5 bases in between. Germline-derived CDR1 and CDR2 are ENHRY and SYGVKD. The CDR3 is made up of 15 amino acids. CDR3 loop: CAISESTPGANVLTF. The CDR3 bases are TGTGCCATCAGTGAGTCGACACCTGGGGCCAACGTCCTGACTTTC.